This T cell receptor beta chain was found in a study of T cells in Graves' hyperthyroidism and ophthalmopathy. Thyroid ultrasound, orbital computed tomography, clinical symptoms, and serum thyroxine and TRAb underpinned diagnoses. From germline, CDR1 is LNHDA and CDR2 SQIVND (reference sequence). The CDR3 covers 13 residues. V dropped 0 bases and J dropped 3 bases, with 5 bases sitting between them. Broader study findings: Blood also showed most of the thyroid clonotypes that were expanded above 0.001. Ophthalmopathy was told apart from stable hyperthyroidism by a 13 V-J model. The model identified upcoming ophthalmopathy a median approximately 6.5 months ahead of onset.

Regarding this clonotype: The antigen is unknown.

Authors of the study amplified TCR beta CDR3 regions from RNA transcripts. Using the HTBI primer set, a first-round RT-PCR was run on the TCR CDR3. One entry per CDR3 protein, called by TCRdb with MiXCR from the multiplex PCR reads. The table lists around 600,000 distinct CDR3 sequences, about 45% of them singletons. This TCR was sampled from an adult man with Graves' disease, either hyperthyroidism or ophthalmopathy (not recorded which). Sequenced material: peripheral blood or thyroid tissue (not recorded which). The rearrangement uses TRBV19 and TRBJ2-5; D gene uncertain. CDR3 DNA: TGTGCCAGTAGTATAGACCACGAAGAGACCCAGTACTTC. It codes for CASSIDHEETQYF.